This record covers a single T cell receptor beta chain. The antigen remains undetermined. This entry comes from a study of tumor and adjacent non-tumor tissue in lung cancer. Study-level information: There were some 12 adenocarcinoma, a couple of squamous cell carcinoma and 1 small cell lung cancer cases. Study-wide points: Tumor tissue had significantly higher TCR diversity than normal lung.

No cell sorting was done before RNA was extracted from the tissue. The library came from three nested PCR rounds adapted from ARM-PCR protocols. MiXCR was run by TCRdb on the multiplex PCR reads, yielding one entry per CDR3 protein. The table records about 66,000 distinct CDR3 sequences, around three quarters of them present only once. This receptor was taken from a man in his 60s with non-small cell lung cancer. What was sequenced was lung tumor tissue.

The CDR3, as DNA: TGTGCCAGCAGCGGCCCCTTAGCGGGGACAAGCACAGATACGCAGTATTTT. Amino acids: CASSGPLAGTSTDTQYF. The V and J genes are TRBV28 and TRBJ2-3; TRBD2 matches at 8 bases. Germline CDR1 and CDR2: MDHEN and SYDVKM. The CDR3 contains 17 residues. Losses at the gene ends were 6 bases for V and 0 bases for J; bases not matched to a gene: 11.